These 16 T cell receptor beta chains originate from one sample sequenced in a study of PD-L1 blockade in urothelial cancer. The assay was immunoSEQ multiplex PCR, and TCRdb's table has in-frame clones only and misses some. The table lists some 90,000 clones, about 89% of them singletons. Time point: pretreatment peripheral blood. The sequenced sample was PBMCs, obtained around atezolizumab (anti-PD-L1) treatment. The source of these receptors is a woman of 80 years or more with urothelial cancer.

The genes are TRBV30 and TRBJ2-7; 15 nucleotides agree with TRBD2. The CDR3 has 16 amino acids. Germline CDR1 is GTSNPN and CDR2 is SVGIG (reference sequence). Trimming cost V 1 base and J 5 bases; bases outside gene matches: 6. As DNA, the CDR3 is TGTGCCTGGAGTGGCCTTGGGACTAGCGGGAGGCACGAGCAGTACTTC. This codes for CAWSGLGTSGRHEQYF.

The sample holds one count of this clone. The V and J genes are TRBV29-1 and TRBJ2-5; TRBD1 matches at 9 bases. Looked up from germline, CDR1 is SQVTM and CDR2 is ANQGSEA. This CDR3 has 15 amino acids. V gave up 2 bases and J gave up 2 bases; unmatched junction bases: 6. The CDR3 DNA follows: TGCAGCGTTGAATCCCGGGACAGGGAGCAAGAGACCCAGTACTTC. Translating it yields CSVESRDREQETQYF.

This chain links TRBV5-1 with TRBJ2-3; D ambiguous. Looked up from germline, CDR1 is SGHRS and CDR2 is YFSETQ. V was trimmed by 0 bases and J by 0 bases, leaving 8 bases between them. This CDR3 has 15 residues. CDR3 DNA: TGCGCCAGCAGCTTGGAACATTCTAGCACAGATACGCAGTATTTT. The encoded protein is CASSLEHSSTDTQYF.

This sequence joins TRBV2 and TRBJ2-1; 7 bases line up with TRBD2. CDR3 size: 13 residues. V trimming: 4 bases; J trimming: 6 bases; junction bases outside the gene matches: 3. CDR1 is SNHLY and CDR2 is FYNNEI in the germline V gene. CDR3 residues: CASSVRTSNEQFF. The CDR3 DNA sequence: TGTGCCAGCAGTGTTAGGACTAGCAATGAGCAGTTCTTC.

In nucleotides, the CDR3 is TGCGCCAGCAGCCAAGATGGGGGGGGCTGGCAGCCCCAGCATTTT. Its protein is CASSQDGGGWQPQHF. The chain couples TRBV4-1 to TRBJ1-5; perhaps TRBD1 as D (6 bases). The germline V and J ends were trimmed by 0 bases and 7 bases, with 13 bases remaining between them. Germline V lookup: CDR1 MGHRA, CDR2 YSYEKL. This CDR3 comprises 15 residues.

In DNA, the CDR3 is TGTGCCAGCAGTTACTCGACGGCGGGAGCAGGTGAGCAGTTCTTC. As protein: CASSYSTAGAGEQFF. The chain is built from TRBV6-5 and TRBJ2-1; 7 bases match TRBD2. Germline values: CDR1 MNHEY, CDR2 SVGAGI. The V and J ends lost 0 bases and 9 bases, in that order; junction bases with no gene match: 8. The CDR3 runs 15 residues.

For the CDR3, the DNA is TGTGCCAGTAGTTGGGAGACCGGGGAGCTGTTTTTT. Its protein product is CASSWETGELFF. V is TRBV19 and J is TRBJ2-2; tentative D call: TRBD2 (5 bases). Trimming stripped 5 bases from V and 5 bases from J, with 6 bases between. Germline V gene sequence: CDR1 LNHDA, CDR2 SQIVND (reference sequence). The CDR3 runs 12 residues.

This rearrangement joins TRBV5-5 to TRBJ2-1, with D possibly TRBD2 on 5 matching bases. V lost 5 bases and J 0 bases, leaving 15 bases between the germline ends. The CDR3 sequence is 16 residues long. Germline CDR1 and CDR2: SGHKS and YYEKEE (reference sequence). The CDR3: CASREELRGSYNEQFF. CDR3 coding DNA: TGTGCCAGCAGGGAAGAATTACGGGGCTCCTACAATGAGCAGTTCTTC.

V and J are TRBV9 and TRBJ2-2; TRBD1 agrees at 10 bases. This CDR3 is 16 amino acids long. V was pared by 3 bases and J by 4 bases, with 6 bases of the junction left unmatched. Germline values: CDR1 SGDLS, CDR2 YYNGEE. CDR3 nucleotides: TGTGCCAGCAGCGCGGGGACAGGGGCCGTCACCGGGGAGCTGTTTTTT. Amino acids: CASSAGTGAVTGELFF. Together with reference TRBV9 and TRBJ2-2, the CDR3 gives the full variable domain: DSGVTQTPKHLITATGQRVTLRCSPRSGDLSVYWYQQSLDQGLQFLIQYYNGEERAKGNILERFSAQQFPDLHSELNLSSLELGDSALYFCASSAGTGAVTGELFFGEGSRLTVL.

The rearrangement joins TRBV15 to TRBJ2-5; TRBD2 matches at 14 bases. Trimming removed 8 bases from V and 5 bases from J; junction bases left unmatched: 4. Germline V gene data show CDR1 as LNHNV and CDR2 as YYDKDF (reference sequence). The CDR3 spans 14 residues. The DNA of the CDR3 is TGTGCCACCGGGACTAGCGGGAGTTGGGAGACCCAGTACTTC. Protein sequence: CATGTSGSWETQYF.

This clone has a single count. The J gene is TRBJ2-1, the V gene TRBV6-5; a possible D gene is TRBD2 (6 bases). CDR3 length equals 15 residues. The germline V gene encodes CDR1 MNHEY and CDR2 SVGAGI. V was trimmed by 0 bases and J by 0 bases, leaving 6 bases between them. The CDR3 protein is CASSYSGGSYNEQFF. In DNA, the CDR3 is TGTGCCAGCAGTTACTCCGGGGGCTCCTACAATGAGCAGTTCTTC.

The genes are TRBV7-9 and TRBJ2-7; TRBD1 might be the D (5 bases). Per the germline V gene, CDR1 is SEHNR and CDR2 is FQNEAQ (reference sequence). CDR3 length equals 14 residues. V was pared by 5 bases and J by 2 bases, with 13 bases between. The CDR3 DNA is TGTGCCAGCAGCCCGAGACCAGGGACCTACGAGCAGTACTTC. It yields the protein CASSPRPGTYEQYF.

The J gene is TRBJ1-1, the V gene TRBV19; a weak D match, TRBD1 (5 bases). CDR1 is LNHDA and CDR2 is SQIVND in the germline V gene (reference sequence). V gave up 3 bases and J gave up 0 bases, with 8 bases separating them. This CDR3 has 14 residues. The CDR3 sequence: CASSIQGLNTEAFF. The CDR3 region has the DNA TGTGCCAGTAGTATTCAGGGCTTGAACACTGAAGCTTTCTTT.

The rearrangement joins TRBV4-2 to TRBJ2-1, with 16 bases identical to TRBD2. This CDR3 is 17 amino acids long. Germline CDR1 reads LGHNA; CDR2 reads YNFKEQ. With V trimmed by 1 base and J by 8 bases, 5 bases remained unmatched. The DNA of the CDR3 is TGTGCCAGCAGCCAAGGGGGACTAGCGGGAGGGCTGGATGAGCAGTTCTTC. Translating it yields CASSQGGLAGGLDEQFF.

This clone appeared a single time. This chain uses TRBV9 with TRBJ2-1; TRBD2 matches 8 bases. The CDR3 spans 15 residues. V trimming: 2 bases; J trimming: 3 bases; junction bases outside the gene matches: 4. In germline, CDR1 is SGDLS, CDR2 YYNGEE. The CDR3 reads CASSVGGLVYNEQFF. The CDR3 region has the DNA TGTGCCAGCAGCGTGGGGGGACTAGTCTACAATGAGCAGTTCTTC.

The chain couples TRBV7-2 to TRBJ2-7; 7 bases map to TRBD1. The CDR3 extends over 15 amino acids. V lost 6 bases to trimming and J lost 2 bases; unmatched junction nucleotides: 10. Germline values: CDR1 SGHTA, CDR2 FQGNSA. The CDR3, as DNA: TGTGCCAGCAGGCGAGGGGGCGGGCCAGCCTACGAGCAGTACTTC. Translated, it gives CASRRGGGPAYEQYF. Looking up the rest from reference TRBV7-2 and TRBJ2-7 gives the full variable domain: GAGVSQSPSNKVTEKGKDVELRCDPISGHTALYWYRQSLGQGLEFLIYFQGNSAPDKSGLPSDRFSAERTGGSVSTLTIQRTQQEDSAVYLCASRRGGGPAYEQYFGPGTRLTVT.